Listed here is a single T cell receptor (beta chain). It lacks a known antigen. No qualities accompany the bases; no much larger clone lies one base away. Ophthalmopathy patients had moderately to severely active disease, Clinical Activity Score of at least 3, NOSPECS grade of at least 4, and duration under 3 months. Any patient with an uncontrolled infection, another autoimmune disease, pregnancy or lactation was excluded. Diagnoses relied on clinical symptoms, serum thyroxine and TRAb, thyroid ultrasound and orbital computed tomography. PBMCs were separated from 10 ml of fresh peripheral blood using Ficoll-Paque density gradient centrifugation. Total RNA was extracted with Trizol reagent, and quality was checked on an Agilent 2100 Bioanalyzer. The sample comes from a study of T cells in Graves' hyperthyroidism and ophthalmopathy (dated by TCRdb to about 2019). About the full investigation: Peripheral blood samples were taken at the time of initial diagnosis, prior to any treatment. The paper describes TCR Vbeta CDR3 sequencing of 135 peripheral blood samples, made up of 43 ophthalmopathy patients, roughly 75 hyperthyroidism patients and about 17 progressor patients. TCR V-J signatures able to tell the groups apart were searched for in a discovery cohort of 90 to 100 patients, of whom around 43 had Graves' ophthalmopathy and roughly 57 had stable Graves' hyperthyroidism. Whether ophthalmopathy could be predicted prospectively was tested in an independent validation cohort made up of some 20 hyperthyroidism patients plus 17 patients who later progressed to ophthalmopathy. The roughly 99 discovery patients were divided at random into training and test sets in a 7:3 ratio. Following sampling, methimazole starting at 30 mg daily was given to hyperthyroidism patients, and high-dose intravenous methylprednisolone was given to ophthalmopathy patients. In about 6 Graves' hyperthyroidism patients, the study also compared T-cell repertoires from thyroid tissue with T-cell repertoires from blood.

V sheds 6 bases and J sheds 8 bases, leaving 16 bases between their ends. Reading from cysteine to phenylalanine, the CDR3 counts 13 amino acids. The entry retains the CDR3 DNA only, 39 bases that are in frame from base 1. Amplification of TCR beta CDR3 regions was carried out from RNA transcripts. The first round of RT-PCR for the TCR CDR3 was performed with the HTBI primer set and the Qiagen OneStep RT-PCR kit. Libraries were constructed in a second round of multiplex PCR, after which size selection and purification were carried out. Libraries were sequenced paired-end with 100 bp reads on an Illumina HiSeq2000. As for how the authors treated the data: Raw data were processed with SOAPnuke, discarding reads with adapters, uncalled bases, mean Phred below 15, or no exact constant-primer or identifier match. High-quality paired reads were merged using COPE v1.2.5, and each unique nucleotide sequence was defined as a clonotype. Clonotypes were aligned to IMGT TRBV, TRBD and TRBJ reference segments using MiTCR v1.1. Analysis was restricted to V-J combinations with a frequency above 0.0001, which covered 99.2% of repertoires. The TCS score was defined as the ratio of F50 (clonal expansion) to E x V (chaos), calculated using BLOSUM62-based TCRdist between CDR3 peptides within each V-J. Welch's t-statistics and random forest reduced 500 to 550 V-J features to about 13, which were used in a naive Bayes classifier (R e1071). TCRdb reworked the public reads: Q25 trimming with fastp, MiXCR clone assembly, productive beta chains retained. Merged by CDR3 protein, the rows form single entries marked with the most common genes and DNA. The V and J calls here are based on TCRdb, not the publication. The sample contains a few hundred thousand distinct CDR3 sequences, 18% of them found a single time. The top ten hold roughly two fifths of the sample.

The research as a whole found: In cross-validation, a model built on a 13 V-J signature told ophthalmopathy apart from stable hyperthyroidism with 85% to 90% sensitivity and roughly 81% specificity, and in testing the same model reached 80%/75%. In validation, the model predicted progression to ophthalmopathy with 55% to 71% sensitivity and roughly 72% specificity, a median of about 6.7 months before onset. Most expanded thyroid clonotypes (frequency above 0.001) were also detected in blood, a finding suggesting that blood repertoires may reflect thyroid immune responses. Sample size was not statistically predetermined, and investigators were not blinded to group allocation.

The clonotype originates from a man in his late teens or twenties with Graves' ophthalmopathy. The V gene is TRBV12-3 or TRBV12-4 and the J gene is TRBJ1-2; the D gene is perhaps TRBD1, from 5 matching bases. The sequenced material came from blood. The sequenced DNA is TGTGCCAGCAGCGCCTTGGGGGGAGGCGGCTACACCTTC. Its translation is CASSALGGGGYTF.